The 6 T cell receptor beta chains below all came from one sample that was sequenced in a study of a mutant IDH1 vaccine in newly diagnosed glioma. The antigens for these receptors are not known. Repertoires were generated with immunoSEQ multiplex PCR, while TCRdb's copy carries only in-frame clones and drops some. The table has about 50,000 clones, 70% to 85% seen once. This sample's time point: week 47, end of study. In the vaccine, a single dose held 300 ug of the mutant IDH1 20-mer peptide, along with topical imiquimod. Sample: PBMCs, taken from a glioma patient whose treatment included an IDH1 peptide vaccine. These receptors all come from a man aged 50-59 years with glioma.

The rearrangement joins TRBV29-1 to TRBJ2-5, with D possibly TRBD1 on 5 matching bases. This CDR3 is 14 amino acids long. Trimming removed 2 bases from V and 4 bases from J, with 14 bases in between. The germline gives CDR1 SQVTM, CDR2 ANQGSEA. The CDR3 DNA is TGCAGCGTTGAAACTCCCCCAAGGGGAGAGACCCAGTACTTC. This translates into CSVETPPRGETQYF.

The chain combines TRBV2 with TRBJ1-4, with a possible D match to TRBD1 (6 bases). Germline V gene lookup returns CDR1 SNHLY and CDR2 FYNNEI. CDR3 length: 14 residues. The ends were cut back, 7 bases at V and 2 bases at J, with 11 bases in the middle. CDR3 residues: CASKGTRTNEKLFF. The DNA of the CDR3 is TGTGCCAGCAAAGGGACACGGACTAATGAAAAACTGTTTTTT.

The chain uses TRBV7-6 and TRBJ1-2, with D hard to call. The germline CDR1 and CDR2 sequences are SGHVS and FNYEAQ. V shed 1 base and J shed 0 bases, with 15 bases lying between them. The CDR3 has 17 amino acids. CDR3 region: CASSLVSGRGANYGYTF. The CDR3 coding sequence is TGTGCCAGCAGCTTAGTATCCGGACGGGGAGCTAACTATGGCTACACCTTC.

CDR3 coding DNA: TGTGCCAGCAGTTTTAGACAGCTTTACGAGCAGTACTTC. Translating it yields CASSFRQLYEQYF. The V call is TRBV27, the J call TRBJ2-7, with D perhaps matching TRBD1 (5 bases). V was cut by 3 bases and J by 4 bases, with 10 bases left in between. The CDR3 loop spans 13 amino acids. Germline V gene data show CDR1 as MNHEY and CDR2 as SMNVEV (reference sequence).

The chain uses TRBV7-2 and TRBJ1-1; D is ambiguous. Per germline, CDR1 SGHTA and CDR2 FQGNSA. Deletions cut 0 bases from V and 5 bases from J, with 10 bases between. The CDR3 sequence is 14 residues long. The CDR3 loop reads CASSLASSGTEAFF. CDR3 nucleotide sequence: TGTGCCAGCAGCTTAGCTTCAAGCGGGACTGAAGCTTTCTTT. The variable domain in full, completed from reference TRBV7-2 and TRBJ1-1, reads GAGVSQSPSNKVTEKGKDVELRCDPISGHTALYWYRQSLGQGLEFLIYFQGNSAPDKSGLPSDRFSAERTGGSVSTLTIQRTQQEDSAVYLCASSLASSGTEAFFGQGTRLTVV.

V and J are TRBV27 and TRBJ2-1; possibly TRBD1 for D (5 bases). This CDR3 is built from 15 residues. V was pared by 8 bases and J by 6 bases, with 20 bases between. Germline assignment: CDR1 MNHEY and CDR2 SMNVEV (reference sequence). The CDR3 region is CASRLLGVSTNEQFF. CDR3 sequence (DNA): TGTGCCAGCCGTCTTCTAGGGGTTTCTACCAATGAGCAGTTCTTC.